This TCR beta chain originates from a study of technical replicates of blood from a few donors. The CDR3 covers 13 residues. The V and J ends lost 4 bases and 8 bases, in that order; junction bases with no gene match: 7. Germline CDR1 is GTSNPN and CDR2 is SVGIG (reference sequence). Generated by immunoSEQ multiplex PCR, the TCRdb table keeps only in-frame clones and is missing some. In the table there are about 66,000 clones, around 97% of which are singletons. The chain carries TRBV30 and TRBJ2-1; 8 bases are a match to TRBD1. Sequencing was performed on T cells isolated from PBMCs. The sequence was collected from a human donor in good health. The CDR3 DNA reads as TGTGCCTGGAACAGGGGGGCGTTCGATGAGCAGTTCTTC. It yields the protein CAWNRGAFDEQFF.